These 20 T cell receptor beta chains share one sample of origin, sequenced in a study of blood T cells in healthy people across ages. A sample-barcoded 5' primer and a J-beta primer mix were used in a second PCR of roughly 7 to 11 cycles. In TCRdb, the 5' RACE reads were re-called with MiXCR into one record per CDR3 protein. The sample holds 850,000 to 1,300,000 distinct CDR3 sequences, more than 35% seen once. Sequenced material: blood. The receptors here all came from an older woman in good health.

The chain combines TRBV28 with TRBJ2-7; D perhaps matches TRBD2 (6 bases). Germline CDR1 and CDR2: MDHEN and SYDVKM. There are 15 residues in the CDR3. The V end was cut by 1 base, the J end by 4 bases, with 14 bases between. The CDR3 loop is CASSLFATREYEQYF. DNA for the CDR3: TGTGCCAGCAGTTTATTCGCGACTAGAGAGTACGAGCAGTACTTC.

Here the CDR3 reads CSVGQGFGPEQYF. CDR3 coding DNA: TGCAGCGTTGGACAGGGATTCGGTCCCGAGCAGTACTTC. The rearrangement joins TRBV29-1 to TRBJ2-7; 7 bases line up with TRBD1. There are 13 residues in the CDR3. Per the germline V gene, CDR1 is SQVTM and CDR2 is ANQGSEA. Trimming cost V 4 bases and J 6 bases; bases outside gene matches: 9.

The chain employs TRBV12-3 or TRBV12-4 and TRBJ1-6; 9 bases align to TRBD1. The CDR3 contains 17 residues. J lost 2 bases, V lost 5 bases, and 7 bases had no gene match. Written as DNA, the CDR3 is TGTGCCAGCAGTCCAGGGACAGGGTGGACCTATAATTCACCCCTCCACTTT. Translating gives CASSPGTGWTYNSPLHF.

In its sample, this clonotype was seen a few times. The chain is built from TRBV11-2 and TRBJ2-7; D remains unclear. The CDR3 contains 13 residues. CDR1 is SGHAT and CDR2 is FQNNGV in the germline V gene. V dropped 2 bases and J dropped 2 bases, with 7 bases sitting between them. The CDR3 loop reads CASSLSATYEQYF. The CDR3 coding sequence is TGTGCCAGCAGCTTATCTGCGACCTACGAGCAGTACTTC.

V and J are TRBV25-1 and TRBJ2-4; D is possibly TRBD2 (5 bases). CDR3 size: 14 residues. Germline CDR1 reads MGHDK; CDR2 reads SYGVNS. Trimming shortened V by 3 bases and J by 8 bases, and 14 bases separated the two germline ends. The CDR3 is CASSEPRSEDIQYF. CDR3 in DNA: TGTGCCAGCAGTGAGCCTCGGTCGGAGGACATTCAGTACTTC. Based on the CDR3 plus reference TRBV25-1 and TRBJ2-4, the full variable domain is EADIYQTPRYLVIGTGKKITLECSQTMGHDKMYWYQQDPGMELHLIHYSYGVNSTEKGDLSSESTVSRIRTEHFPLTLESARPSHTSQYLCASSEPRSEDIQYFGAGTRLSVL.

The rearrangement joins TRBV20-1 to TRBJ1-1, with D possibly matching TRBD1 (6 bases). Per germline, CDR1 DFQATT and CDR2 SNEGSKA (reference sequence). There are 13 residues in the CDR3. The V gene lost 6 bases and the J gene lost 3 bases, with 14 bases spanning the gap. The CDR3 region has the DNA TGCAGTGCGCCGAGCGGGGGGCACACTGAAGCTTTCTTT. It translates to CSAPSGGHTEAFF.

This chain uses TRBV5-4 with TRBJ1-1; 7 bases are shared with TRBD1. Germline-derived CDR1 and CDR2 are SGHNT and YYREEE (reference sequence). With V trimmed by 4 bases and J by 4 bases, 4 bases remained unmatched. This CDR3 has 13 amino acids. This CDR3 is CASSGGGSTEAFF. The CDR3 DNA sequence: TGTGCCAGCAGCGGAGGGGGCAGCACTGAAGCTTTCTTT.

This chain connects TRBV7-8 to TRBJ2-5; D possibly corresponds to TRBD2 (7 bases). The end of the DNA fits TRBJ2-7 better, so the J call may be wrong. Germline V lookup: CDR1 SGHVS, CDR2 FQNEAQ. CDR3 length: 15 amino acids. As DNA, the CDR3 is TGTGCCAGCAGCTGGGGACGGGGGGCGACCTACGAGCAGTACTTC. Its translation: CASSWGRGATYEQYF.

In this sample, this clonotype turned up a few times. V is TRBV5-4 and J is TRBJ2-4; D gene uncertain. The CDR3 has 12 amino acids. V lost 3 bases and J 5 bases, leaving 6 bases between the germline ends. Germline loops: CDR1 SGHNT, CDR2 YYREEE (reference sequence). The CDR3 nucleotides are TGTGCCAGCAGCTCTACAGAAAACATTCAGTACTTC. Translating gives CASSSTENIQYF. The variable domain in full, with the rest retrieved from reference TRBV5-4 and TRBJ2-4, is ETGVTQSPTHLIKTRGQQVTLRCSSQSGHNTVSWYQQALGQGPQFIFQYYREEENGRGNFPPRFSGLQFPNYSSELNVNALELDDSALYLCASSSTENIQYFGAGTRLSVL.

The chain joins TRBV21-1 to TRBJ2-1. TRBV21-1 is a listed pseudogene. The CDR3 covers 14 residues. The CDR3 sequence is CASSSSRPNNEQFF. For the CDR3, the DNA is TGTGCCAGCAGCTCGAGTAGGCCAAACAATGAGCAGTTCTTC.

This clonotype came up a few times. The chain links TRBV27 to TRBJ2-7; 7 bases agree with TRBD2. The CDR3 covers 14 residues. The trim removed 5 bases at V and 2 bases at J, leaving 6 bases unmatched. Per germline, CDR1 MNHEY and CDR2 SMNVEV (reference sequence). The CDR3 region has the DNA TGTGCCAGCAGTCCAACTAGCGTTACCTACGAGCAGTACTTC. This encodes CASSPTSVTYEQYF.

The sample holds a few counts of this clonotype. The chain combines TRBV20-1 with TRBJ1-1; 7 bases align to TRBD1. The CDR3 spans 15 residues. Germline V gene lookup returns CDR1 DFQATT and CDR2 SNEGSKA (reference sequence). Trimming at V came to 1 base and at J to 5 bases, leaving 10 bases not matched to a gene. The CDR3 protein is CSARGPTGFITEAFF. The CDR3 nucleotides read TGCAGTGCTAGAGGCCCGACAGGGTTTATAACTGAAGCTTTCTTT.

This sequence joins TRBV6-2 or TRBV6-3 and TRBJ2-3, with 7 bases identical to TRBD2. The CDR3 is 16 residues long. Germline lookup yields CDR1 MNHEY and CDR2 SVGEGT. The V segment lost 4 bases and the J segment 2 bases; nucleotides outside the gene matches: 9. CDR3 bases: TGTGCCAGCAGTTTCCTCAAAGCGGGGTTCACAGATACGCAGTATTTT. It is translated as CASSFLKAGFTDTQYF.

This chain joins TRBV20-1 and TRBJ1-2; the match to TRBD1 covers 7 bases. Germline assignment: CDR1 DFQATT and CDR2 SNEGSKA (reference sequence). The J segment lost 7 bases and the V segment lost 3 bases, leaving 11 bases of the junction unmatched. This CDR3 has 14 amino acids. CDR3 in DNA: TGCAGTGCTAGGGACAGGACCCCACGAGGTGGCTACACCTTC. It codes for CSARDRTPRGGYTF.

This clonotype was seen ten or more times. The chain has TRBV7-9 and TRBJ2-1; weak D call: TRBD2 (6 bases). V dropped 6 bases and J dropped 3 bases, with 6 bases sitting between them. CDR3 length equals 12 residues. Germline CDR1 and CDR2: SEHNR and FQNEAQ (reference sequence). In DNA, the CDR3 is TGTGCCAGCAGGGGGGGCTACAATGAGCAGTTCTTC. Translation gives CASRGGYNEQFF.

The CDR3 region is CASRSGTGGGYEQYF. The CDR3 DNA reads as TGCGCCAGCAGGAGCGGGACAGGGGGCGGGTACGAGCAGTACTTC. The chain recombines TRBV5-1 with TRBJ2-5, with 12 bases that match TRBD1. The DNA end lines up better with TRBJ2-7; the J call may be wrong. Germline lookup yields CDR1 SGHRS and CDR2 YFSETQ. This CDR3 comprises 15 residues.

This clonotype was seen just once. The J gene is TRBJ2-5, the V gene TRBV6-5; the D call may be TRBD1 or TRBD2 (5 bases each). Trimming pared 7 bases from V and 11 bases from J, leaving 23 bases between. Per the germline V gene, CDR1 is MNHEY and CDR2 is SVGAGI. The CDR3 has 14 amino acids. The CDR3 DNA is TGTGCCAGCACCCTCGTTGGGGACGTCGATGAGCAGTACTTC. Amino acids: CASTLVGDVDEQYF.

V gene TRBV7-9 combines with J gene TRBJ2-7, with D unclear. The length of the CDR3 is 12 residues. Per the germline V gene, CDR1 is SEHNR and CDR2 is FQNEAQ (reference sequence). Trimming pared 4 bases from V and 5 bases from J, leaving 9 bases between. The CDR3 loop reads CASSWVQDEQYF. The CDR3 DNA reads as TGTGCCAGCAGCTGGGTCCAAGACGAGCAGTACTTC.

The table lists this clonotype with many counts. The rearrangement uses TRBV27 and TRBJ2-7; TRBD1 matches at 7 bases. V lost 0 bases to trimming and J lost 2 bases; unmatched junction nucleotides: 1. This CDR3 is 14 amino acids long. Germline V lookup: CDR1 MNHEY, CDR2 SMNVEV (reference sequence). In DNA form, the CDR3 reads TGTGCCAGCAGTTTATCGGGGACAGCCTACGAGCAGTACTTC. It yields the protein CASSLSGTAYEQYF.

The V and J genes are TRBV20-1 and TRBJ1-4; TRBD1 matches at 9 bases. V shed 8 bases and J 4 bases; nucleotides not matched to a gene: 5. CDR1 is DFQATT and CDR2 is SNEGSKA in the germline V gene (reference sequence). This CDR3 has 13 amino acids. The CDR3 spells CSPGTGINEKLFF. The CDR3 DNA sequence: TGCAGTCCGGGGACAGGGATTAATGAAAAACTGTTTTTT.